The 27 T cell receptor beta chains presented below share a single source sample, sequenced in a study of T cells in Graves' hyperthyroidism and ophthalmopathy. Amplified regions were TCR beta CDR3 sequences from RNA transcripts. With the HTBI primer set, the TCR CDR3 went through a first round of RT-PCR. A single record per CDR3 protein comes from TCRdb applying MiXCR to the multiplex PCR reads. The sample has roughly 170,000 distinct CDR3 sequences, about 15% seen once. Sequencing used blood. Source of these receptors: a woman in her 50s with Graves' hyperthyroidism.

The genes are TRBV27 and TRBJ2-7; 8 nucleotides agree with TRBD1. The CDR3 loop spans 13 amino acids. J gave up 2 bases and V 5 bases, and 2 bases lay outside the gene matches. The germline CDR1 and CDR2 sequences are MNHEY and SMNVEV (reference sequence). The CDR3 region has the DNA TGTGCCAGCAGTCAACAGGGGGCCTACGAGCAGTACTTC. This encodes CASSQQGAYEQYF.

This clonotype was recorded at least ten times. V usage is TRBV11-2 and J usage is TRBJ2-3; TRBD2 matches 13 bases. Germline V lookup: CDR1 SGHAT, CDR2 FQNNGV. The ends lost 1 base at V and 1 base at J; junction bases unmatched: 11. There are 20 residues in the CDR3. Here the CDR3 reads CASSLVPLGLAGARTDTQYF. The CDR3 DNA reads as TGTGCCAGCAGCTTAGTACCCCTTGGACTAGCGGGGGCGCGCACAGATACGCAGTATTTT. Filled out from reference TRBV11-2 and TRBJ2-3, the complete variable domain reads EAGVAQSPRYKIIEKRQSVAFWCNPISGHATLYWYQQILGQGPKLLIQFQNNGVVDDSQLPKDRFSAERLKGVDSTLKIQPAKLEDSAVYLCASSLVPLGLAGARTDTQYFGPGTRLTVL.

This clonotype was picked up many times. V usage is TRBV29-1 and J usage is TRBJ2-1; D is unclear. Trimming shortened V by 1 base and J by 6 bases, and 10 bases separated the two germline ends. This CDR3 contains 13 residues. Germline values: CDR1 SQVTM, CDR2 ANQGSEA. The CDR3 sequence is CSVEGPVGNEQFF. In DNA, the CDR3 is TGCAGCGTTGAAGGACCCGTCGGCAATGAGCAGTTCTTC.

The table lists this clonotype with many counts. The chain recombines TRBV19 with TRBJ2-4, with D possibly TRBD1 on 6 matching bases. This CDR3 is built from 15 residues. V lost 5 bases, J lost 2 bases, and 13 bases lay in between. Germline assignment: CDR1 LNHDA and CDR2 SQIVND (reference sequence). This chain's CDR3 is CASSVRGGSKNIQYF. CDR3 nucleotides: TGTGCCAGTAGTGTCAGGGGCGGGTCCAAAAACATTCAGTACTTC.

The rearrangement joins TRBV6-1 to TRBJ2-7; possibly TRBD1 for D (5 bases). This CDR3 comprises 11 residues. The germline V gene has CDR1 MNHNS and CDR2 SASEGT. The V gene lost 4 bases and the J gene lost 6 bases, with 7 bases spanning the gap. The CDR3 coding sequence is TGTGCCAGCAGTGTTAGGGGCGAGCAGTACTTC. Residues: CASSVRGEQYF.

This clonotype was found many times. J is TRBJ1-5 and V is TRBV5-6, with unresolved D. Looked up from germline, CDR1 is SGHDT and CDR2 is YYEEEE. V was cut by 0 bases and J by 0 bases, with 4 bases left in between. There are 14 residues in the CDR3. CDR3 bases: TGTGCCAGCAGCTTGGGAGCTAGCAATCAGCCCCAGCATTTT. It translates to CASSLGASNQPQHF.

This clonotype was found many times. V is TRBV20-1 and J is TRBJ2-3; D is perhaps TRBD1 (5 bases). Trimming shortened V by 4 bases and J by 3 bases, and 17 bases separated the two germline ends. CDR1 is DFQATT and CDR2 is SNEGSKA in the germline V gene (reference sequence). The CDR3 sequence is 15 residues long. This CDR3 reads CSAIDSLKGTDTQYF. The CDR3 bases are TGCAGTGCTATCGACAGCCTAAAGGGGACAGATACGCAGTATTTT.

This clonotype was detected ten times or more. The chain recombines TRBV6-5 with TRBJ1-1; 9 positions match TRBD1. This CDR3 comprises 20 residues. The J segment lost 4 bases and the V segment lost 2 bases, leaving 20 bases of the junction unmatched. CDR1 MNHEY and CDR2 SVGAGI come from the germline V gene. CDR3: CASSYTRLRDREVIGTEAFF. CDR3 coding DNA: TGTGCCAGCAGTTACACCCGCTTGAGGGACAGGGAGGTTATCGGCACTGAAGCTTTCTTT.

The genes are TRBV5-1 and TRBJ1-4; unclear D gene. This CDR3 has 13 amino acids. The V and J ends lost 1 base and 0 bases respectively, with 1 base between them. Germline V CDR1 and CDR2: SGHRS, YFSETQ. CDR3 loop: CASSLTTNEKLFF. The CDR3 DNA sequence: TGCGCCAGCAGCTTGACAACTAATGAAAAACTGTTTTTT.

This clonotype was counted many times. The chain is built from TRBV20-1 and TRBJ2-1; no definite D call. CDR3 length equals 15 residues. In germline, CDR1 is DFQATT, CDR2 SNEGSKA (reference sequence). Trimming cost V 0 bases and J 0 bases, with 9 bases left between them. The CDR3 sequence is CSARDWERSYNEQFF. CDR3 bases: TGCAGTGCTAGAGATTGGGAACGCTCCTACAATGAGCAGTTCTTC.

The table lists this clonotype with many counts. V usage is TRBV2 and J usage is TRBJ1-5; D perhaps matches TRBD1 (5 bases). From germline, CDR1 is SNHLY and CDR2 FYNNEI. Trimming took off 2 bases at V and 5 bases at J, with 7 bases between the two ends. The CDR3 length is 13 residues. This CDR3 is CASSEQGYQPQHF. DNA for the CDR3: TGTGCCAGCAGTGAACAGGGCTATCAGCCCCAGCATTTT.

This clonotype occurred many times. V gene TRBV20-1 combines with J gene TRBJ1-1, with D maybe TRBD1 (5 bases). Germline CDR1 reads DFQATT; CDR2 reads SNEGSKA (reference sequence). This CDR3 is built from 14 residues. Trimming took off 4 bases at V and 1 base at J, with 13 bases between the two ends. CDR3: CSATMGRSNTEAFF. The CDR3, as DNA: TGCAGTGCTACGATGGGGCGATCGAACACTGAAGCTTTCTTT.

This clonotype was observed at least ten times. V and J are TRBV19 and TRBJ1-2, with unresolved D. The CDR3 consists of 13 residues. Trimming took 6 bases from V and 5 from J, leaving 13 bases between them. Germline loops: CDR1 LNHDA, CDR2 SQIVND (reference sequence). CDR3 amino acids: CASSLAVQYGYTF. CDR3 nucleotides: TGTGCCAGTAGCTTAGCCGTCCAGTATGGCTACACCTTC.

The chain carries TRBV10-3 and TRBJ1-2; D call uncertain. The CDR3 loop spans 13 amino acids. The ends were cut back, 6 bases at V and 8 bases at J, with 16 bases in the middle. CDR1 and CDR2 (germline): ENHRY, SYGVKD. The CDR3 reads CAIRGEPERGYTF. The CDR3 DNA reads as TGTGCCATCAGGGGAGAACCGGAACGGGGCTACACCTTC.

This clonotype was detected many times. This sequence joins TRBV27 and TRBJ1-5; D is unclear. V lost 5 bases to trimming and J lost 2 bases, with 7 bases between them. The CDR3 runs 13 residues. Germline CDR1 and CDR2: MNHEY and SMNVEV (reference sequence). CDR3 sequence: CASSEGGNQPQHF. CDR3 in DNA: TGTGCCAGCAGTGAAGGAGGCAATCAGCCCCAGCATTTT.

This clonotype was counted at least ten times. The chain links TRBV7-3 to TRBJ2-1, with D hard to call. The CDR3 spans 13 residues. V shed 1 base and J shed 9 bases, with 10 bases lying between them. From germline, CDR1 is SGHTA and CDR2 FQGTGA. The CDR3 bases are TGTGCCAGCAGCTTAAATAGTAAGCTTGAGCAGTTCTTC. Translated, it gives CASSLNSKLEQFF. Based on the CDR3 plus reference TRBV7-3 and TRBJ2-1, the full variable domain is GAGVSQTPSNKVTEKGKYVELRCDPISGHTALYWYRQSLGQGPEFLIYFQGTGAADDSGLPNDRFFAVRPEGSVSTLKIQRTERGDSAVYLCASSLNSKLEQFFGPGTRLTVL.

This clonotype has a count of ten or more. Written as DNA, the CDR3 is TGTGCCACCAGCAGAGCCAAGGGGGCCTCCAATGAGCAGTTCTTC. It translates to CATSRAKGASNEQFF. The gene calls are TRBV15 and TRBJ2-1; TRBD1 matches 7 bases. The CDR3 covers 15 residues. Germline values: CDR1 LNHNV, CDR2 YYDKDF (reference sequence). The ends lost 1 base at V and 6 bases at J; junction bases unmatched: 6. Drawing the rest from reference TRBV15 and TRBJ2-1, the complete variable domain is DAMVIQNPRYQVTQFGKPVTLSCSQTLNHNVMYWYQQKSSQAPKLLFHYYDKDFNNEADTPDNFQSRRPNTSFCFLDIRSPGLGDTAMYLCATSRAKGASNEQFFGPGTRLTVL.

This clonotype was recorded at least ten times. The chain is built from TRBV6-5 and TRBJ2-5; 9 nucleotides line up with TRBD2. The V gene end was trimmed by 0 bases and the J gene end by 3 bases; junction bases not matched to a gene: 5. Germline lookup yields CDR1 MNHEY and CDR2 SVGAGI. The CDR3 is 16 residues long. The CDR3 reads CASSYSGLAGKETQYF. CDR3 nucleotides: TGTGCCAGCAGTTACTCGGGGCTAGCGGGAAAAGAGACCCAGTACTTC.

In its sample, this clonotype was seen many times. V gene TRBV18 combines with J gene TRBJ2-7, with D hard to call. The germline gives CDR1 KGHSH, CDR2 LQKENI. This CDR3 comprises 13 residues. The V gene lost 0 bases and the J gene lost 2 bases, with 5 bases spanning the gap. CDR3 sequence (DNA): TGTGCCAGCTCACCACCTGACCCCTACGAGCAGTACTTC. Translation: CASSPPDPYEQYF.

The J gene is TRBJ2-4, the V gene TRBV15; TRBD2 aligns across 8 bases. V shed 9 bases, J shed 0 bases, and the junction held 1 base outside the gene matches. This CDR3 contains 13 residues. From germline, CDR1 is LNHNV and CDR2 YYDKDF (reference sequence). For the CDR3, the DNA is TGTGCCACTGCGGGGGGAGCCAAAAACATTCAGTACTTC. This codes for CATAGGAKNIQYF.

This clonotype was observed a handful of times. DNA for the CDR3: TGTGCCAGCAGCGTGATCCGAGGTAAGAACACTGAAGCTTTCTTT. Translated, it gives CASSVIRGKNTEAFF. This rearrangement joins TRBV9 to TRBJ1-1; D is unclear. The germline V and J ends were trimmed by 2 bases and 1 base, with 12 bases remaining between them. This CDR3 spans 15 amino acids. Germline-derived CDR1 and CDR2 are SGDLS and YYNGEE.

This clonotype was recorded many times. This chain uses TRBV3-1 with TRBJ2-3; 11 positions agree with TRBD2. V gave up 5 bases and J gave up 5 bases; unmatched junction bases: 3. Germline-derived CDR1 and CDR2 are LGHDT and YNNKEL (reference sequence). This CDR3 spans 14 amino acids. CDR3 protein: CASSGGTSGDTQYF. The CDR3 bases are TGTGCCAGCAGCGGTGGGACTAGCGGAGATACGCAGTATTTT.

This chain joins TRBV7-9 and TRBJ1-4; D is unclear. The germline V gene has CDR1 SEHNR and CDR2 FQNEAQ (reference sequence). The CDR3 totals 15 residues. V dropped 5 bases and J dropped 8 bases, with 18 bases sitting between them. The CDR3 DNA reads TGTGCCAGCAGCGGGGTAGCCGGGGTAGGAGAAAAACTGTTTTTT. Encoded protein: CASSGVAGVGEKLFF.

This clonotype was seen at least ten times. The rearrangement links TRBV27 to TRBJ2-2; 15 bases map to TRBD2. J was trimmed by 4 bases and V by 3 bases; bases with no gene match: 3. The CDR3 has 17 amino acids. CDR1 is MNHEY, CDR2 SMNVEV, per germline (reference sequence). CDR3 sequence: CASSFGTSGGSTGELFF. CDR3 DNA sequence: TGTGCCAGCAGTTTCGGGACTAGCGGGGGGAGCACCGGGGAGCTGTTTTTT.

The table lists this clonotype with a few counts. The CDR3 carries no conserved terminal phenylalanine or tryptophan, so it likely arises from a read error. The V call is TRBV2, the J call TRBJ2-7; 7 bases are shared with TRBD1. Unmatched junction bases numbered 8, after V lost 6 bases and J lost 0 bases. The CDR3 loop spans 15 amino acids. Germline CDR1 reads SNHLY; CDR2 reads FYNNEI. CDR3 sequence: CASRSDRERSYEQYS. CDR3 sequence (DNA): TGTGCCAGCAGATCCGACAGGGAACGCTCCTACGAGCAGTACTCC.

The DNA of the CDR3 is TGTGCCAGCAGTCTGACTAGCGGGAGGGCCTCGACCCAGTACTTC. Encoded protein: CASSLTSGRASTQYF. The V call is TRBV28, the J call TRBJ2-5, with 14 bases that match TRBD2. Germline V gene data show CDR1 as MDHEN and CDR2 as SYDVKM. The CDR3 contains 15 residues. V was clipped by 5 bases and J by 7 bases; unmatched bases: 6.

This rearrangement joins TRBV28 to TRBJ1-5; 10 bases match TRBD1. The CDR3 has 15 amino acids. Germline lookup yields CDR1 MDHEN and CDR2 SYDVKM. Unmatched junction bases numbered 3, after V lost 4 bases and J lost 3 bases. The CDR3 sequence is CASSSDRGTNQPQHF. In nucleotides, the CDR3 is TGTGCCAGCAGTTCGGACAGGGGGACCAATCAGCCCCAGCATTTT.